This record concerns one T cell receptor (beta chain) sequence. The repertoire was sequenced with immunoSEQ multiplex PCR; TCRdb's copy has only in-frame clones and lacks some. Here the sample spans about 68,000 clones, around 97% being singletons. The data stem from a study of cytomegalovirus exposure and HLA in healthy donors. Study summary: It was reported in a later analysis that the 120 validation repertoires used the same platform as the roughly 640 first-cohort repertoires.

Per the germline V gene, CDR1 is SQVTM and CDR2 is ANQGSEA. The CDR3 has 14 residues. V lost 5 bases and J lost 2, with 14 bases in between. J is TRBJ2-3 and V is TRBV29-1, with D tentatively TRBD2 (6 bases). Sequenced input: PBMCs. The receptor comes from a man aged 18-30 years in good health and CMV-seronegative. The CDR3 protein is CSVNRDSSTDTQYF. The CDR3 nucleotides are TGCAGCGTTAACCGGGACTCATCCACAGATACGCAGTATTTT.